This entry concerns a single TCR beta chain. Antigen: not known. A much larger clone lies one base from this, so it may be a read error. The data derive from a study of tumor-infiltrating lymphocytes in primary liver carcinoma. Study information: Lesions, classed as T1-T3 N0M0, spanned 4.2 to 10 cm across. Study-wide results and caveats: The overlap of tumor-adjacent and tumor-blood pairs was smaller than that of tumor region pairs.

TCR beta cDNA was reverse-transcribed from about 550 ng of total RNA. The reaction used a constant-region primer and ProtoScript II reverse transcriptase. For TCR beta, libraries were produced by three nested multiplex PCR rounds using slightly modified ARM-PCR. Rounds one and two of PCR, each of approximately 11 cycles, were primed with TRBV1-TRBV30 forward primers and a C-beta reverse primer. TCRdb processed the multiplex PCR reads anew with MiXCR; each CDR3 protein has one entry. Of 300,000 to 350,000 distinct CDR3 sequences in the sample, 65% were seen once. The researchers obtained blood RNA from unsorted whole blood and also extracted germline DNA. Four milliliters of peripheral blood were collected before surgery. CDR3 length: 13 amino acids. The germline CDR1 and CDR2 sequences are SEHNR and FQNEAQ (reference sequence). V lost 4 bases and J lost 6, with 13 bases in between.

Sequencing input: peripheral blood. The receptor comes from a middle-aged man with primary liver carcinoma and hepatitis B virus infection. V gene TRBV7-9 combines with J gene TRBJ2-7, with D maybe TRBD2 (6 bases). CDR3 nucleotide sequence: TGTGCCAGCAGCTCCGGGCGGGGCTGCGAGCAGTACTTC. This gives the protein CASSSGRGCEQYF.